This paragraph covers one TCR beta chain sequence. The antigen is unknown. These data are taken from a study of cytomegalovirus exposure and HLA in healthy donors. General study findings and limits: Across HLA loci, a later analysis found differing TCR association rates, with DRB1 most and HLA-C fewest. Sequence variants that were highly shared formed a cluster that was likely a sequencing artifact.

Primers included in the PCR were 60 Vbeta and 13 Jbeta primers. The data were produced by immunoSEQ multiplex PCR, yet TCRdb's version contains in-frame clones alone and is incomplete. The sample includes fewer than 200,000 clones, around 79% seen only once; the top ten take approximately 2.3%. This TCR was sampled from a female donor in good health and CMV-seronegative. Sequenced sample: PBMCs.

The CDR3 reads CASSLDVSGTPNTEAFF. Here the CDR3 DNA reads TGCGCCAGCAGCTTGGACGTTTCGGGGACACCAAACACTGAAGCTTTCTTT. This chain uses TRBV5-1 with TRBJ1-1; D is perhaps TRBD1 (6 bases). Germline lookup yields CDR1 SGHRS and CDR2 YFSETQ. V shed 0 bases and J shed 2 bases, with 17 bases lying between them. This CDR3 spans 17 amino acids. The variable domain in full, completed from reference TRBV5-1 and TRBJ1-1, reads KAGVTQTPRYLIKTRGQQVTLSCSPISGHRSVSWYQQTPGQGLQFLFEYFSETQRNKGNFPGRFSGRQFSNSRSEMNVSTLELGDSALYLCASSLDVSGTPNTEAFFGQGTRLTVV.